The 2 T cell receptor beta chains presented below share a single source sample, sequenced in a study of read filtering for tumor transcriptome and immune sequencing. Molecular barcoded adaptors covering alpha/delta and beta/gamma chains were used on about 390 ng RNA. TCRdb redid the calling of the reads with MiXCR, one entry per CDR3 protein. The sample contains tens of thousands of distinct CDR3 sequences, around 19% of which appear only once. The source material was a population of CD138-negative cells sorted from bone marrow. All receptors come from a donor at least 40 years old with multiple myeloma.

To note about this clonotype: The junction differs from germline at one of its ends, possibly a read error. J is TRBJ1-5 and V is TRBV19; 10 bases fit TRBD1. Germline values: CDR1 LNHDA, CDR2 SQIVND (reference sequence). This CDR3 is built from 18 residues. The CDR3 DNA follows: TGTGCCACGACCACGACAGGGGGCCCCTTTATAAGCAATCAGCCACAGCATTTT. Translation gives CATTTTGGPFISNQPQHF.

This clonotype was counted many times. The chain has TRBV2 and TRBJ1-5, with D maybe TRBD1 (5 bases). V was trimmed by 1 base and J by 6 bases, leaving 10 bases between them. The germline V gene has CDR1 SNHLY and CDR2 FYNNEI. The CDR3 extends over 14 amino acids. CDR3 in DNA: TGTGCCAGCAGTGAAGGGGGGGAAAGTCAGCCCCAGCATTTT. This codes for CASSEGGESQPQHF.